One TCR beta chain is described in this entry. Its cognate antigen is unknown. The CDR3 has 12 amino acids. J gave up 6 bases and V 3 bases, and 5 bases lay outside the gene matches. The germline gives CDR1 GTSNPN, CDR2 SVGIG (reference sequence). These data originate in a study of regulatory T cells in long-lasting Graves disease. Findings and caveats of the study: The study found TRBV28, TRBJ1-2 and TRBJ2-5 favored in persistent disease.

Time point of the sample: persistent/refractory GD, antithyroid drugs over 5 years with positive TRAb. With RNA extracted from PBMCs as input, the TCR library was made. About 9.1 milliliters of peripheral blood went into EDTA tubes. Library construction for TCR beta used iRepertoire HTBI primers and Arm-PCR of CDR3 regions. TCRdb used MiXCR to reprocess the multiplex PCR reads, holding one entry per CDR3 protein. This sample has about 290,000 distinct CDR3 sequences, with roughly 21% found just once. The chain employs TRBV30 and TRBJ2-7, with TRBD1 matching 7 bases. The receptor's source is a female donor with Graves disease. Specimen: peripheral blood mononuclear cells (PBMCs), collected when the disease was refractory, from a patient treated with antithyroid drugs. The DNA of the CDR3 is TGTGCCTGGAGGACAGGGCATGTCGAGCAGTACTTC. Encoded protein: CAWRTGHVEQYF.